Listed here is a single TCR beta chain. This CDR3 region has 16 residues. V trimming: 2 bases; J trimming: 4 bases; junction bases outside the gene matches: 6. CDR1 ENHRY and CDR2 SYGVKD come from the germline V gene. The protocol was immunoSEQ multiplex PCR, while the TCRdb copy is restricted to in-frame clones and leaves out a portion. The sample shows about 88,000 clones, more than 75% of them seen only once. The data are from a study of blood T cell repertoires in COVID-19. The chain joins TRBV10-3 to TRBJ2-3; the match to TRBD1 covers 10 bases. Sequencing was performed on peripheral blood. This receptor was taken from a woman in her seventies with acute or convalescent COVID-19. The CDR3 DNA reads as TGTGCCATCAGTGAGATGGGACAGGGGATAGCAGATACGCAGTATTTT. It specifies CAISEMGQGIADTQYF.